The TCR beta chain described here comes from a study of OX40 agonist ivuxolimab in advanced cancers. Across the study: Ivuxolimab is an agonistic anti-OX40 (CD134) antibody, and patients were treated with it. Dose-escalation cases comprised hepatocellular carcinoma, melanoma, renal cell or head and neck cancer.

Sequencing used immunoSEQ multiplex PCR; TCRdb keeps in-frame clones, though not all of them. The sample lists tens of thousands of clones; 91% were seen once. Autoimmune disease history or systemic immunosuppression disqualified patients. Unmatched junction bases numbered 11, after V lost 3 bases and J lost 9 bases. The CDR3 runs 14 residues. CDR1 SGHDT and CDR2 YYEEEE come from the germline V gene. This sequence joins TRBV5-6 and TRBJ2-7, with 8 nucleotides matching TRBD1. This sequence originates from an adult with an advanced solid tumor such as melanoma, head and neck, liver or kidney cancer. The sequencing used CD4+ or CD8+ T cells sorted from blood, collected in a trial of the OX40 agonist ivuxolimab. The CDR3 sequence is CASSWGQVETRQYF. DNA of the CDR3: TGTGCCAGCAGCTGGGGACAGGTCGAGACGAGGCAGTACTTC.